This section outlines one T cell receptor (beta chain) sequence together with its context. The CDR3 consists of 13 residues. The V segment lost 7 bases and the J segment 4 bases; nucleotides outside the gene matches: 3. The germline V gene has CDR1 SQVTM and CDR2 ANQGSEA. The data were obtained in a study of blood T cell repertoires in COVID-19. Looking at the study overall: The origin of the acute and convalescent COVID-19 samples was the United States, Italy and Spain.

Original handling: Reference gene primer amplification in the assay estimated nucleated cell counts. Libraries were prepared by immunoSEQ multiplex PCR; TCRdb keeps only in-frame clonotypes and omits some of them. V, J and clone size were drawn from that table, and D and trimming were deduced from the DNA. The sample lists about 190,000 clones; roughly 80% were seen once. This sequence was found in a man between 60 and 75 years old with active or convalescent COVID-19. This chain links TRBV29-1 with TRBJ2-1; 11 bases line up with TRBD2. The source material was peripheral blood. Here the CDR3 DNA reads TGCAGCGCGGGACTAGCGGATTACAATGAGCAGTTCTTC. Amino acids: CSAGLADYNEQFF.